These 2 T cell receptor beta chains were all obtained from the same sample, sequenced in a study of shared clonotypes between healthy human individuals. Here immunoSEQ multiplex PCR was the method, and the copy in TCRdb shows in-frame clones only, minus some. The sample lists some 2,500,000 clones, roughly 93% occurring once. Sequenced sample: naive CD4+ T cells from PBMCs. Described subset: CD45RA+ positively selected. The receptor set was obtained from a man aged 18-30 years in good health. Some clones in this sample may be carry-over from other donors' samples.

Worth noting for this clone: The same CDR3 is also encoded by other DNA sequences in this sample. This sequence joins TRBV5-1 and TRBJ1-2; D is unresolved. V shed 0 bases and J shed 2 bases, with 8 bases lying between them. Germline V lookup: CDR1 SGHRS, CDR2 YFSETQ. This CDR3 is built from 14 residues. The CDR3 spells CASSLAAGNYGYTF. Written as DNA, the CDR3 is TGCGCCAGCAGCTTGGCCGCAGGCAACTATGGCTACACCTTC.

This clone turned up a few times. The chain carries TRBV19 and TRBJ1-5; the match to TRBD1 covers 7 bases. With 0 bases clipped from V and 4 bases from J, the junction kept 0 bases outside the gene matches. This CDR3 spans 14 amino acids. Germline assignment: CDR1 LNHDA and CDR2 SQIVND (reference sequence). The CDR3 loop is CASSIEQGNQPQHF. CDR3 bases: TGTGCCAGTAGTATAGAACAGGGGAATCAGCCCCAGCATTTT.